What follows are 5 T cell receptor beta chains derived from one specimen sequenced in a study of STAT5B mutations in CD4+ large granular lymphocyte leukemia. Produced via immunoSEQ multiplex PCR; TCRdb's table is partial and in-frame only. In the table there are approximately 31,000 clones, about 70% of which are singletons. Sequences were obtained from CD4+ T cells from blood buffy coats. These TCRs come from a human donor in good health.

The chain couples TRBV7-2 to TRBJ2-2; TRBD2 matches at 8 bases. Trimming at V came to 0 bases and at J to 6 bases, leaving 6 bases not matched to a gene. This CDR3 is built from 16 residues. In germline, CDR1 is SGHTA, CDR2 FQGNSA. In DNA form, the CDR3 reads TGTGCCAGCAGCTTAGCGGGGCCTAGCGGGTCCGGGGAGCTGTTTTTT. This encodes CASSLAGPSGSGELFF.

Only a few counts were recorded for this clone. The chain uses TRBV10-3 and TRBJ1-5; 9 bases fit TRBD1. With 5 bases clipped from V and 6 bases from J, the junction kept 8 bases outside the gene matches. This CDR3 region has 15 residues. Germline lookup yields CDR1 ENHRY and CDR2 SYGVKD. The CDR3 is CAISKDRGIGQPQHF. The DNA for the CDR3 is TGTGCCATCAGTAAGGACAGGGGAATAGGTCAGCCCCAGCATTTT.

The CDR3: CASSPLFGQPQHF. The CDR3, as DNA: TGCGCCAGCAGCCCCCTGTTCGGGCAGCCCCAGCATTTT. The chain employs TRBV4-1 and TRBJ1-5, with D uncertain. CDR1 MGHRA and CDR2 YSYEKL come from the germline V gene. The germline V and J ends were trimmed by 4 bases and 7 bases, with 11 bases remaining between them. This CDR3 has 13 residues.

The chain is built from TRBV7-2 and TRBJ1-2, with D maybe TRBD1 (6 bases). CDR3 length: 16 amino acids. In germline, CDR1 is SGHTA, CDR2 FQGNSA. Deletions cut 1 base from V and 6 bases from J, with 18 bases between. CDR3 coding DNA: TGTGCCAGCAGCTTAGATGGTTCGCCAGGGGCACATGGCTACACCTTC. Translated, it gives CASSLDGSPGAHGYTF.

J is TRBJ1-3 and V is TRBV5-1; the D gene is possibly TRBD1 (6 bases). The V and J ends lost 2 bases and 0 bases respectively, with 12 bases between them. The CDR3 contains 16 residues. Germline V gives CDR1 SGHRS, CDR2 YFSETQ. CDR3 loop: CASSFSTGTSGNTIYF. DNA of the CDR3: TGCGCCAGCAGCTTCTCGACAGGCACCTCTGGAAACACCATATATTTT.